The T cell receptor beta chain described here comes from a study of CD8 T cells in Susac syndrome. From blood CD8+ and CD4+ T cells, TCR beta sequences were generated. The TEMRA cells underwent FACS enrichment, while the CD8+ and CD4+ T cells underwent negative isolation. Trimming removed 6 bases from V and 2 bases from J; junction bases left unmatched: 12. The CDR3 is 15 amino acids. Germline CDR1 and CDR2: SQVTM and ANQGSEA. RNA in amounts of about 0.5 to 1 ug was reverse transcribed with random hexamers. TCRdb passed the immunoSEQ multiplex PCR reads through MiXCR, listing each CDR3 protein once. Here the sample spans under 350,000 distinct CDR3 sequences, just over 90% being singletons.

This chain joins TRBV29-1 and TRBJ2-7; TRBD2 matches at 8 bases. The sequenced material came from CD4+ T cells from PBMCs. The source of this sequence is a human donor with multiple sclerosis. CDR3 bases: TGCAGCGTCGCCCTCCCCGGGAGGGCGCCCTACGAGCAGTACTTC. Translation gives CSVALPGRAPYEQYF.